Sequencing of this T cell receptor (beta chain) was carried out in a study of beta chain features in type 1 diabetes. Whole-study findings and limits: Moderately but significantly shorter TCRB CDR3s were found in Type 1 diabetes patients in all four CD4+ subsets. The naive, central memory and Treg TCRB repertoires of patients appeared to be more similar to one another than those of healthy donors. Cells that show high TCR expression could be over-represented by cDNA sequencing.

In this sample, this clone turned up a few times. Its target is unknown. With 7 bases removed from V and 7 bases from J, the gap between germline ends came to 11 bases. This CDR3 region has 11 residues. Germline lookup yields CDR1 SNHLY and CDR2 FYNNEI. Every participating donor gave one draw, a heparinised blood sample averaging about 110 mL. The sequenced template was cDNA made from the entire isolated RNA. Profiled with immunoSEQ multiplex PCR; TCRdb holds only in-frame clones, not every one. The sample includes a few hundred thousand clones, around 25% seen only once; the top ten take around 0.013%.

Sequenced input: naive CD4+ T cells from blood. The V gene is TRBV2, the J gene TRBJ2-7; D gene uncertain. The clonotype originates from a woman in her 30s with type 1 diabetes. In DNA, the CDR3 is TGTGCCAGCACTAGAGCCGGGGAGCAGTACTTC. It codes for CASTRAGEQYF.